The source of this T cell receptor beta chain is a study of blood T cell repertoires in COVID-19. Study background: PBMCs, B-cell-depleted T cells, or T cells were the source of the cDNA or gDNA that made up the material.

The ends were cut back, 4 bases at V and 1 base at J, with 10 bases in the middle. The germline gives CDR1 LGHDT, CDR2 YNNKEL (reference sequence). This CDR3 contains 15 residues. Clones were sequenced by immunoSEQ multiplex PCR, and TCRdb holds only the in-frame ones, with some missing. The table has some 130,000 clones, 90% seen once; the top ten hold around 4.6%. The sequenced sample was peripheral blood. The TCR originated in a man in his 60s with COVID-19, enrolled during active disease. The chain uses TRBV3-1 (or the pseudogene TRBV3-2) and TRBJ2-2; D remains unclear. Here the CDR3 reads CASSRKELNTGELFF. CDR3 sequence (DNA): TGTGCCAGCAGCCGTAAGGAGCTGAACACCGGGGAGCTGTTTTTT.